The entry that follows covers one T cell receptor beta chain sequence. Read coverage stops 3 residues before the CDR3 terminus; the germline J gene supplies the remainder. These data come from a study of T cells in women clearing cervical HPV infection. Study background: Blood came at first lesion visit for cases, post-clearance for controls.

Repertoires were generated with immunoSEQ multiplex PCR, while TCRdb's copy carries only in-frame clones and drops some. The sample totals under 45,000 clones. J was trimmed by 3 bases and V by 2 bases; bases with no gene match: 0. Germline assignment: CDR1 MNHNS and CDR2 SASEGT. The CDR3 has 13 amino acids. Source material: blood buffy coat. The V and J genes are TRBV6-1 and TRBJ1-1; 7 bases align to TRBD1. The sequence derives from a woman aged 18 to 69 with a cervical HPV16 infection that either progressed to CIN3+ or cleared (not recorded which). The CDR3 DNA, read in part, is TGTGCCAGCAGTGAACAGGGGGACACTGAA. It codes for CASSEQGDTE. In full, the CDR3 reads CASSEQGDTEAFF.